Here is one T cell receptor beta chain with its context. The sample comes from a study of T-cell reconstitution after alpha-beta-depleted transplantation in children. Construction of the TCRbeta library involved unique molecular identifiers. A single record per CDR3 protein comes from TCRdb applying MiXCR to the PCR reads. The table lists roughly 350,000 distinct CDR3 sequences, 10% of them singletons. Germline trimming cut 0 bases from V and 4 bases from J; bases unmatched to any gene: 7. Germline V gene data show CDR1 as SQVTM and CDR2 as ANQGSEA. The CDR3 is 15 amino acids. This sequence joins TRBV29-1 and TRBJ2-7, with 9 bases identical to TRBD2. Sample: PBMCs from the stem cell graft donor, taken from the stem cell graft. The sequence was collected from a human donor who donated a stem cell graft to a child with acute lymphoblastic leukemia. This chain's CDR3 is CSVEDLSGRMYEQYF. The DNA of the CDR3 is TGCAGCGTTGAAGATCTTAGCGGGAGAATGTACGAGCAGTACTTC.